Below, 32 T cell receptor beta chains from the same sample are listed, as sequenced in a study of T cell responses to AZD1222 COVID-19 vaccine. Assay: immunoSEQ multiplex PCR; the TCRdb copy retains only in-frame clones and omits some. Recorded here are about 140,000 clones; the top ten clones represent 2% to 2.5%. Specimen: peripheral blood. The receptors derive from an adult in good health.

CDR3 amino acids: CASSLGGGPGGNTIYF. CDR3 in DNA: TGTGCCAGCAGTTTAGGTGGGGGGCCGGGCGGAAACACCATATATTTT. J is TRBJ1-3 and V is TRBV28; D possibly corresponds to TRBD1 (6 bases). CDR3 length: 16 residues. V lost 2 bases, J lost 4 bases, and 15 bases lay in between. Germline loops: CDR1 MDHEN, CDR2 SYDVKM.

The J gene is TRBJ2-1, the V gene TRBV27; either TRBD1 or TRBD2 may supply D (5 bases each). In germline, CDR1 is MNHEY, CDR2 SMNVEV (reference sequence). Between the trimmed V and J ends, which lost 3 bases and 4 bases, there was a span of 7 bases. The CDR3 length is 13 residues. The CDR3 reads CASSFGGYNEQFF. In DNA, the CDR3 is TGTGCCAGCAGTTTTGGGGGATACAATGAGCAGTTCTTC.

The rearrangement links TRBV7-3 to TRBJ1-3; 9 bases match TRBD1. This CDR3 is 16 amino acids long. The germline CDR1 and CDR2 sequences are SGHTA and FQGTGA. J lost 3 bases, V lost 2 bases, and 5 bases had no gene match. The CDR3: CASSLGAGQGGNTIYF. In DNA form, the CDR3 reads TGTGCCAGCAGCTTAGGCGCGGGACAGGGTGGAAACACCATATATTTT.

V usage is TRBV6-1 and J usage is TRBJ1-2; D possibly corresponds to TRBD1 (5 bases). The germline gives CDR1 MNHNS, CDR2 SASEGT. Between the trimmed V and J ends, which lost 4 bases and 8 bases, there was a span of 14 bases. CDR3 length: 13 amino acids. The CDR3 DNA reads TGTGCCAGCAGTGGAGCAGGGATCTACGGCTACACCTTC. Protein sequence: CASSGAGIYGYTF.

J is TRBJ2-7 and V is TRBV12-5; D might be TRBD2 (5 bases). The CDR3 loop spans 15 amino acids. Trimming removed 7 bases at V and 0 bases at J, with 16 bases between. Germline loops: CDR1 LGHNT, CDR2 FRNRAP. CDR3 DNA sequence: TGTGCTAGTGCCCCCGGCAGAGCGGACTCCTACGAGCAGTACTTC. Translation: CASAPGRADSYEQYF.

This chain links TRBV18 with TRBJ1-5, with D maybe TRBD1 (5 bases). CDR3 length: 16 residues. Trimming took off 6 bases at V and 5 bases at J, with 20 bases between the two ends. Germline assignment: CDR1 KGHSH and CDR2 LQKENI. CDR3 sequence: CASSRSAGPRDQPQHF. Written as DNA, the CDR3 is TGTGCCAGCTCCCGTTCCGCAGGCCCCAGGGATCAGCCCCAGCATTTT.

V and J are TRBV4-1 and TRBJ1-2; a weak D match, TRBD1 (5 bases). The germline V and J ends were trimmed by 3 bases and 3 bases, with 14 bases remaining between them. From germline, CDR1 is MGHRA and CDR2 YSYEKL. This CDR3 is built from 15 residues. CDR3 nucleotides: TGCGCCAGCAGCCAGGGAGGAGGAGGGGACTATGGCTACACCTTC. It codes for CASSQGGGGDYGYTF.

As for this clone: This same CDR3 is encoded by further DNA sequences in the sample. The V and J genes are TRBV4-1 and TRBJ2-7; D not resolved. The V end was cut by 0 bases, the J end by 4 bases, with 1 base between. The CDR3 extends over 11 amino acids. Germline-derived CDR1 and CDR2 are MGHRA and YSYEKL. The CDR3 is CASSQDYEQYF. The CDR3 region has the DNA TGCGCCAGCAGCCAAGATTACGAGCAGTACTTC.

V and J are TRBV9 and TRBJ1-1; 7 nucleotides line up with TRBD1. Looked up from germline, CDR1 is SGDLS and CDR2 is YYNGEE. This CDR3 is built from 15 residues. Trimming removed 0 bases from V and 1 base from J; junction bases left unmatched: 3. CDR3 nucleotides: TGTGCCAGCAGCGTAGTGGGACAGCCGAACACTGAAGCTTTCTTT. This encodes CASSVVGQPNTEAFF.

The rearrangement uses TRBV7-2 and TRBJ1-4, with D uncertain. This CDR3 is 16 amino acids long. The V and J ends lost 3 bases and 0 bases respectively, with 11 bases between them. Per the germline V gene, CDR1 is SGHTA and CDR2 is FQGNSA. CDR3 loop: CASSLGVVATNEKLFF. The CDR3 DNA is TGTGCCAGCAGCTTGGGAGTAGTCGCAACTAATGAAAAACTGTTTTTT.

The CDR3 nucleotides read TGTGCCAGCAGTGAGACTCGCACGAACACTGAAGCTTTCTTT. Encoded protein: CASSETRTNTEAFF. The chain joins TRBV6-1 to TRBJ1-1, with D uncertain. Trimming took 3 bases from V and 1 from J, leaving 9 bases between them. Germline V CDR1 and CDR2: MNHNS, SASEGT. The CDR3 consists of 14 residues.

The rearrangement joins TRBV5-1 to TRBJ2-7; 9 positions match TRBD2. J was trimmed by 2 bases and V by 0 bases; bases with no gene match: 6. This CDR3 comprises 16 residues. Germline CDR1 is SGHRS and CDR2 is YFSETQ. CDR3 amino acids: CASSLAQGGGAYEQYF. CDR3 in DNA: TGCGCCAGCAGCTTGGCCCAGGGCGGGGGGGCCTACGAGCAGTACTTC.

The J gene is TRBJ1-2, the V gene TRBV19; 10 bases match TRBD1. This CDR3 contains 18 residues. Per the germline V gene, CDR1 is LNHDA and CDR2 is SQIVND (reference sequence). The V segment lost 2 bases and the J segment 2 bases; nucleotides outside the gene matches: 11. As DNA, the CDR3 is TGTGCCAGTAGTATAAAGACAGGGGGCGCGTTAAGGAACTATGGCTACACCTTC. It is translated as CASSIKTGGALRNYGYTF. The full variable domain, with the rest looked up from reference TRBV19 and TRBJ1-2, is DGGITQSPKYLFRKEGQNVTLSCEQNLNHDAMYWYRQDPGQGLRLIYYSQIVNDFQKGDIAEGYSVSREKKESFPLTVTSAQKNPTAFYLCASSIKTGGALRNYGYTFGSGTRLTVV.

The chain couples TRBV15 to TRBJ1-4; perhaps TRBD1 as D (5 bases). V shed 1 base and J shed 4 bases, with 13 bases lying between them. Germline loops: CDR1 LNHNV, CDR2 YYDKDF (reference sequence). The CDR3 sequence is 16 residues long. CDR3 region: CATSRGDSVLNEKLFF. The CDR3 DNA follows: TGTGCCACCAGCAGAGGAGACAGCGTGCTTAATGAAAAACTGTTTTTT.

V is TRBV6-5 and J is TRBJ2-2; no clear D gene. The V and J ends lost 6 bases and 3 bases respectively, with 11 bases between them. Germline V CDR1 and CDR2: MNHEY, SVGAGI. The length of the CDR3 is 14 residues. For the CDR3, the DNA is TGTGCCAGCAGGACGTACTTACACACCGGGGAGCTGTTTTTT. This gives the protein CASRTYLHTGELFF.

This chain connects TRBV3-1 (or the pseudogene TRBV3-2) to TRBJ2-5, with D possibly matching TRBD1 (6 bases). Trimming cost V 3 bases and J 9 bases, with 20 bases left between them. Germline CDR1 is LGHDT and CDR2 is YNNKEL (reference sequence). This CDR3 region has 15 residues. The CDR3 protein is CASSHAVASKGAQYF. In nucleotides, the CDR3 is TGTGCCAGCAGCCACGCCGTGGCCTCTAAGGGGGCCCAGTACTTC.

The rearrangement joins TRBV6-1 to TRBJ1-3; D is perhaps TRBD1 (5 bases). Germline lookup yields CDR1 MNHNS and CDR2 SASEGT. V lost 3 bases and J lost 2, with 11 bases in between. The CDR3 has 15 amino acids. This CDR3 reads CASSDRMGAGNTIYF. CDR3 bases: TGTGCCAGCAGTGATCGCATGGGGGCTGGAAACACCATATATTTT.

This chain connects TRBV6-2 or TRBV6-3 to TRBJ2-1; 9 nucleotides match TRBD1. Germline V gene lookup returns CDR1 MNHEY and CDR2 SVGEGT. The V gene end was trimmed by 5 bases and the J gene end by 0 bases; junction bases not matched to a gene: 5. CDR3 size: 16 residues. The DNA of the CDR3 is TGTGCCAGCAGTATCCGACAGGGGGTCTCCTACAATGAGCAGTTCTTC. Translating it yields CASSIRQGVSYNEQFF.

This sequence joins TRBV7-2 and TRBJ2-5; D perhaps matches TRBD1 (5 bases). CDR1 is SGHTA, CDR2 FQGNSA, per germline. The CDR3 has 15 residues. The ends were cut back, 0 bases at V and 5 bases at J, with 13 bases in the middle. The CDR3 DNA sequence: TGTGCCAGCAGCTTAGCCACCAGGGATTTGGAGACCCAGTACTTC. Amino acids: CASSLATRDLETQYF.

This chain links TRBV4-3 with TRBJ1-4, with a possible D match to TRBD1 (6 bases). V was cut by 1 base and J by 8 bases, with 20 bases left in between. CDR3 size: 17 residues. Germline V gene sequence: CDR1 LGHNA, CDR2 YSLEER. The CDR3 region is CASSQAASGHLPEKLFF. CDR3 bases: TGCGCCAGCAGCCAAGCCGCGTCGGGACATCTCCCCGAAAAACTGTTTTTT.

The DNA for the CDR3 is TGCGCCAGCAGCTTGGGACAGGGGTCCCAGCCCCAGCATTTT. Translating it yields CASSLGQGSQPQHF. This chain joins TRBV5-1 and TRBJ1-5, with TRBD1 matching over 8 bases. This CDR3 is built from 14 residues. The V gene end was trimmed by 0 bases and the J gene end by 7 bases; junction bases not matched to a gene: 3. Germline V gene data show CDR1 as SGHRS and CDR2 as YFSETQ.

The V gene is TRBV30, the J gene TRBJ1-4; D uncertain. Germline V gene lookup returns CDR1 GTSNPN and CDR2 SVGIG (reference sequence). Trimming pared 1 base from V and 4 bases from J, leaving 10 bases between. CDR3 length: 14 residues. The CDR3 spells CAWSEVGFNEKLFF. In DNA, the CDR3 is TGTGCCTGGAGTGAGGTGGGATTTAATGAAAAACTGTTTTTT. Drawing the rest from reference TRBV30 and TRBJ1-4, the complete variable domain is SQTIHQWPATLVQPVGSPLSLECTVEGTSNPNLYWYRQAAGRGLQLLFYSVGIGQISSEVPQNLSASRPQDRQFILSSKKLLLSDSGFYLCAWSEVGFNEKLFFGSGTQLSVL.

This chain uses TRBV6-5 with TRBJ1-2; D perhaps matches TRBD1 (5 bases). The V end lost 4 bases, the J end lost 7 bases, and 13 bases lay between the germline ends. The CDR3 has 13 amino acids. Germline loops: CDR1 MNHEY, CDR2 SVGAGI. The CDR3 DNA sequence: TGTGCCAGCAGTTCTTGGGGCCTAGGTGGCTACACCTTC. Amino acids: CASSSWGLGGYTF.

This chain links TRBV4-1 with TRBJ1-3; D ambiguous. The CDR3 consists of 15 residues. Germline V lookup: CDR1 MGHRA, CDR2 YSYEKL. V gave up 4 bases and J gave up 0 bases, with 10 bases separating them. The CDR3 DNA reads TGCGCCAGCAGCCCGTTAGGCCCCTCTGGAAACACCATATATTTT. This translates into CASSPLGPSGNTIYF.

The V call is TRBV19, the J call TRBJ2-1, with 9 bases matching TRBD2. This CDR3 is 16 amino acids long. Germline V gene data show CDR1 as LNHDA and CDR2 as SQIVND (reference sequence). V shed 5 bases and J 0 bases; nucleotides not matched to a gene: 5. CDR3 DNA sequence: TGTGCCAGTAGTGAACTAGCGGGTAGCTCCTACAATGAGCAGTTCTTC. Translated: CASSELAGSSYNEQFF.

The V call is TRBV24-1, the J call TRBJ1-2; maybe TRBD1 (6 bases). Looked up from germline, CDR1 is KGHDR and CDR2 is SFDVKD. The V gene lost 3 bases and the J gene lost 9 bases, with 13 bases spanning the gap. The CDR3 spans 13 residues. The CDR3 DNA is TGTGCCACCAGTGATCCGGACAGACCGCGCTACACCTTC. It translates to CATSDPDRPRYTF.

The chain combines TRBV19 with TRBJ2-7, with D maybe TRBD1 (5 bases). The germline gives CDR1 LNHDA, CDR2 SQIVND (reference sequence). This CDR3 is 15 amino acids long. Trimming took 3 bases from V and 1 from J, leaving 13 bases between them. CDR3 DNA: TGTGCCAGTAGTATGGAAGGGGCGCTGTCCTACGAGCAGTACTTC. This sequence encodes CASSMEGALSYEQYF.

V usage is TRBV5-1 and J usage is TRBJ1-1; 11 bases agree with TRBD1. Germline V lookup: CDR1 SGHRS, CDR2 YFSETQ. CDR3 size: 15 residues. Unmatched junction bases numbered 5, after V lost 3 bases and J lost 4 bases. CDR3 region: CASSSGDRGSTEAFF. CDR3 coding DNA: TGCGCCAGCAGCTCGGGGGACAGGGGGAGCACTGAAGCTTTCTTT.

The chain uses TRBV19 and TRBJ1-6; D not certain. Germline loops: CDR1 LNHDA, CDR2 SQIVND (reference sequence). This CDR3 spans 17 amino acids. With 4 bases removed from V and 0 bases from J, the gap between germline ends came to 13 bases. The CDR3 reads CASSNGGSSSYNSPLHF. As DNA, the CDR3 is TGTGCCAGTAGTAACGGCGGATCGAGCTCCTATAATTCACCCCTCCACTTT.

CDR3 bases: TGTGCCAGCAGCTCGCGGGGGGGCAGGGACTCCGCTAACTATGGCTACACCTTC. Protein: CASSSRGGRDSANYGYTF. The J gene is TRBJ1-2, the V gene TRBV7-2, with D possibly TRBD1 on 6 matching bases. Germline CDR1 is SGHTA and CDR2 is FQGNSA. The CDR3 loop spans 18 amino acids. The V end lost 4 bases, the J end lost 0 bases, and 21 bases lay between the germline ends.

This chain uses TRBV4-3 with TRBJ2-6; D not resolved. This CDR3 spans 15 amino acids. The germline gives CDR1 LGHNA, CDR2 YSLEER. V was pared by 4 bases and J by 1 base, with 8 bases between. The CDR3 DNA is TGCGCCAGCAGCCCCCCTGGGTCTGGGGCCAACGTCCTGACTTTC. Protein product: CASSPPGSGANVLTF.

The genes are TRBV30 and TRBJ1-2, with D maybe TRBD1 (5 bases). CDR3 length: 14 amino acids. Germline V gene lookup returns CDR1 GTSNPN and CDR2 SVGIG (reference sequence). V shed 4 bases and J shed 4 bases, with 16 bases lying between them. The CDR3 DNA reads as TGTGCCTGGACAATGGGGACCAGGATCTATGGCTACACCTTC. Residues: CAWTMGTRIYGYTF.